This is a list of T cell receptor beta chains from one sample in a study of Ad26.COV2.S vaccination and SARS-CoV-2 variants. Assay: immunoSEQ multiplex PCR; the TCRdb copy retains only in-frame clones and omits some. This sample has approximately 360,000 clones, with under 90% found just once. The sample in question was peripheral blood, obtained in a trial of Ad26.COV2.S vaccine versus placebo. Receptor source: a person aged 18-65 years who received the Ad26.COV2.S COVID-19 vaccine or a placebo. The CDR3 runs from the conserved cysteine through the conserved F or W. The D gene is left open where the match is weak. Part of the rows lack a size; the others show once, few, many or a class for expanded clones.

.,TRBD1,TRBV6-6,TRBJ2-5,TGTGCCAGCAGCCCAGGGACAGGAGCGTCCCAGTACTTC,CASSPGTGASQYF
.,TRBD1,TRBV5-4,TRBJ2-1,TGTGCCAGCAGCCGCATGACAGGGGGAAACAATGAGCAGTTCTTC,CASSRMTGGNNEQFF
.,.,TRBV10-3,TRBJ1-5,TGTGCCATCAGTGAGGGTCCTAGCAATCAGCCCCAGCATTTT,CAISEGPSNQPQHF
.,TRBD2,TRBV6-6,TRBJ2-1,TGTGCCAGCAGTTGGGAGCGGGGGGTCAATGAGCAGTTCTTC,CASSWERGVNEQFF
.,TRBD1,TRBV6-5,TRBJ1-1,TGTGCCAGCAGTTACGGGGGACAGGGGGCTTTCTTT,CASSYGGQGAFF
.,TRBD1,TRBV6-6,TRBJ2-7,TGTGCCAGCAGTTACGTGCAGGGGGTTGGTGAGCAGTACTTC,CASSYVQGVGEQYF
.,.,TRBV6-5,TRBJ1-3,TGTGCCAGCACCGAACGGGGAAACACCATATATTTT,CASTERGNTIYF
.,.,TRBV18,TRBJ1-1,TGTGCCAGCTCAGGCAATGAGATGAACACTGAAGCTTTCTTT,CASSGNEMNTEAFF
.,.,TRBV27,TRBJ1-2,TGTGCCAGCAGTTTCTCCACTGCCTCTTACTATGGCTACACCTTC,CASSFSTASYYGYTF
once,TRBD1,TRBV15,TRBJ1-2,TGTGCCACCAGTCCGACCGGGACAGGGGGTGGCTACACCTTC,CATSPTGTGGGYTF
.,.,TRBV10-3,TRBJ2-3,TGTGCCATCAAGGACAGCACAGATACGCAGTATTTT,CAIKDSTDTQYF
once,.,TRBV18,TRBJ1-1,TGTGCCAGCTCCTTCAGGGTGGAAAACACTGAAGCTTTCTTT,CASSFRVENTEAFF
.,.,TRBV27,TRBJ1-3,TGTGCCAGCAGTTTAAACAGGGCCAGCGGAAACACCATATATTTT,CASSLNRASGNTIYF
.,.,TRBV5-1,TRBJ1-4,TGCGCCAGCAGCTTTCAGGGGCGTAATGAAAAACTGTTTTTT,CASSFQGRNEKLFF
once,.,TRBV25-1,TRBJ1-1,TGTGCCAGCAGTACTTACTTAGGAGAACCTGAAGCTTTCTTT,CASSTYLGEPEAFF
.,TRBD1,TRBV6-2/TRBV6-3,TRBJ1-5,TGTGCCAGCAGCCAAGACAGGGTTGTCGCTCAGCCCCAGCATTTT,CASSQDRVVAQPQHF
.,.,TRBV10-3,TRBJ1-1,TGTGCCATCAGTGATAGTGGGGGCATGAACACTGAAGCTTTCTTT,CAISDSGGMNTEAFF
once,.,TRBV24-1,TRBJ2-5,TGTGCCACCAGTGACTCCACCGGGCAAGAGACCCAGTACTTC,CATSDSTGQETQYF
.,.,TRBV2,TRBJ2-5,TGTGCCAGCAGTGAAGCACGAGAGACCCAGTACTTC,CASSEARETQYF
.,.,TRBV15,TRBJ2-5,TGTGCCACCAGCAGAGGATTCGGCGGGGTACAAGAGACCCAGTACTTC,CATSRGFGGVQETQYF
.,.,TRBV29-1,TRBJ2-2,TGCAGCGTCACGCTCGACACCGGGGAGCTGTTTTTT,CSVTLDTGELFF
few,.,TRBV6-2/TRBV6-3,TRBJ2-7,TGTGCCAGCAGTTTTACAGGGTTTCACGAGCAGTACTTC,CASSFTGFHEQYF
.,.,TRBV6-6,TRBJ2-1,TGTGCCAGCACAAACGCAAATTTCTACAATGAGCAGTTCTTC,CASTNANFYNEQFF
.,.,TRBV7-9,TRBJ2-1,TGTGCCAGCACCCCCGAAGTCCCCAATGAGCAGTTCTTC,CASTPEVPNEQFF
.,TRBD1,TRBV18,TRBJ1-3,TGTGCCAGCTCACCAGGGACAGGGGCGAGCTCTGGAAACACCATATATTTT,CASSPGTGASSGNTIYF
once,.,TRBV29-1,TRBJ2-1,TGCAGCGTTGAGTGGGGCCATGAGCAGTTCTTC,CSVEWGHEQFF
.,.,TRBV2,TRBJ1-2,TGTGCCAGACGGGGCTATGGCTACACCTTC,CARRGYGYTF
.,.,TRBV6-6,TRBJ1-3,TGTGCCAGCAGTTACAGTCGGCTGGAAAACACCATATATTTT,CASSYSRLENTIYF
.,.,TRBV5-1,TRBJ2-7,TGCGCCAGCAGCTTAGGGAGCTCCTACGAGCAGTACTTC,CASSLGSSYEQYF
.,.,TRBV14,TRBJ1-6,TGTGCCAGCAGCCAAGTTGCGGGAAATAATTCACCCCTCCACTTT,CASSQVAGNNSPLHF
.,TRBD1,TRBV7-9,TRBJ1-3,TGTGCCAGCAGCTCTTTGACAGGGGGGAACTCTGGAAACACCATATATTTT,CASSSLTGGNSGNTIYF
.,.,TRBV4-1,TRBJ2-4,TGCGCCAGCAGCCACATCGGGCGGCTAGCCAAAAACATTCAGTACTTC,CASSHIGRLAKNIQYF
.,TRBD2,TRBV4-1,TRBJ2-7,TGCGCCAGCAGCCAGGGACTAGCGATATCCTACGAGCAGTACTTC,CASSQGLAISYEQYF
few,.,TRBV18,TRBJ1-3,TGTGCCAGCTCACCACCGAACCCGCGGACTCGGGCAGGAAACACCATATATTTT,CASSPPNPRTRAGNTIYF
.,.,TRBV7-2,TRBJ2-3,TGTGCCAGCAGCTTCAGCAGGGGAACAGATACGCAGTATTTT,CASSFSRGTDTQYF